This T cell receptor (beta chain) was sequenced in a study of cytomegalovirus exposure and HLA in healthy donors. Study-level results: Earlier analysis looked at TCR beta V segments, and most were productive about 87% or about 30% of the time.

The trim removed 4 bases at V and 6 bases at J, leaving 11 bases unmatched. The germline V gene has CDR1 MNHEY and CDR2 SVGAGI. The CDR3 is made up of 15 amino acids. Comment on this clone: The antigen remains undetermined.

PCR employed 60 Vbeta and 13 Jbeta primers. Some clones are missing from TCRdb's copy, which holds only in-frame ones; the method was immunoSEQ multiplex PCR. This sample's clone table lists around 75,000 clones. Donors were ostensibly healthy at sampling, although undocumented immune exposures were probable. This sequence was found in a man in his fifties or sixties in good health and CMV-seropositive. The specimen sequenced was PBMCs. The rearrangement joins TRBV6-5 to TRBJ1-2, with TRBD1 matching over 7 bases. The CDR3 reads CASSLGRGDLNGYTF. CDR3 nucleotides: TGTGCCAGCAGTTTGGGCAGGGGGGACCTGAATGGCTACACCTTC.